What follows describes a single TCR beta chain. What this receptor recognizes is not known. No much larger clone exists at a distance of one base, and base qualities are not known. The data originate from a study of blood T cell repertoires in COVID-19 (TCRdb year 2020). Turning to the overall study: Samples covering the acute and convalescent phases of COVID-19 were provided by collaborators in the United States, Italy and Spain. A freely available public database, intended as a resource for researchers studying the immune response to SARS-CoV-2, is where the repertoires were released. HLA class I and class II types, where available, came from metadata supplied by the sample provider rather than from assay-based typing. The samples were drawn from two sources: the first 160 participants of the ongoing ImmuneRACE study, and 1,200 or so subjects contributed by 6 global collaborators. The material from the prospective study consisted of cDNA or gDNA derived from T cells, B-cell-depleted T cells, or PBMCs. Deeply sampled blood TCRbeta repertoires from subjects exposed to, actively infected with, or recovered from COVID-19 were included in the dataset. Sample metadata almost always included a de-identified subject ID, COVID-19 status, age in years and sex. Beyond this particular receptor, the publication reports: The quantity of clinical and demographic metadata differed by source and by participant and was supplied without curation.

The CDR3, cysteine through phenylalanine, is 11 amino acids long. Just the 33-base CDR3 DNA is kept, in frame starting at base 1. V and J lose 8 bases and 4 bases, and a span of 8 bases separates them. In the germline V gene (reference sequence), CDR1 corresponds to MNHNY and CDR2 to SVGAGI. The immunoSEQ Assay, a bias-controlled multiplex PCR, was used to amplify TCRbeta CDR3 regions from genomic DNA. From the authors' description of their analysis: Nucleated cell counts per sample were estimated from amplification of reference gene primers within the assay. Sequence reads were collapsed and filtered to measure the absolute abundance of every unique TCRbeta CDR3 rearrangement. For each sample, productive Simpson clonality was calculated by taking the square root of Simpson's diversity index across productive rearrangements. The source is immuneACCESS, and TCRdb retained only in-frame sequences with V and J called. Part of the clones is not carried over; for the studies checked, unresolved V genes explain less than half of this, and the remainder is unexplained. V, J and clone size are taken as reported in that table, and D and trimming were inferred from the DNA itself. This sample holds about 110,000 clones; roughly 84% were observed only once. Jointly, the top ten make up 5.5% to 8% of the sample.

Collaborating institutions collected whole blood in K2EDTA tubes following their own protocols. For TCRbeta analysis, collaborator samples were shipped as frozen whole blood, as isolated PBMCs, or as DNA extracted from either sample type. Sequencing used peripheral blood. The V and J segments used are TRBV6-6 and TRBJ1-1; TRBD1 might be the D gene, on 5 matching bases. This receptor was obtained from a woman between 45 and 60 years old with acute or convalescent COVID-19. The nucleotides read TGTGCCAGCGGGGCCCTCACTGAAGCTTTCTTT. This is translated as CASGALTEAFF.